Below are 17 T cell receptor beta chains sequenced from a single sample in a study of blood T cells in healthy people across ages. Together with a sample-barcoded 5' primer, a J-beta primer mix was included in a second PCR lasting roughly 7 to 11 cycles. Each CDR3 protein gets one entry after TCRdb re-called the 5' RACE reads with MiXCR. The data hold around 1,000,000 distinct CDR3 sequences, with almost 25% observed a single time. The data also belong to a second study, concerning T cells of mothers and their children.

Sequenced material: blood. The receptor source for this set is a girl aged 2 to 10 in good health.

This clonotype has more than one count but fewer than ten. V is TRBV5-1 and J is TRBJ2-7; D uncertain. The CDR3 sequence is 15 residues long. The germline V gene has CDR1 SGHRS and CDR2 YFSETQ. With 4 bases removed from V and 5 bases from J, the gap between germline ends came to 19 bases. In DNA form, the CDR3 reads TGCGCCAGCAGCGCCAAGGTAACTGAACGGAACGAGCAGTACTTC. Its protein is CASSAKVTERNEQYF.

The chain uses TRBV7-6 and TRBJ1-4; D is uncertain. CDR3 size: 13 residues. Germline lookup yields CDR1 SGHVS and CDR2 FNYEAQ. V lost 3 bases, J lost 8 bases, and 10 bases lay in between. The CDR3 DNA follows: TGTGCCAGCAGCTTTTTACAAGGGGAAAAACTGTTTTTT. Translating it yields CASSFLQGEKLFF.

The gene calls are TRBV7-9 and TRBJ1-1; D unresolved. Germline CDR1 reads SEHNR; CDR2 reads FQNEAQ (reference sequence). V lost 6 bases, J lost 0 bases, and 20 bases lay in between. The CDR3 extends over 17 amino acids. The CDR3 DNA is TGTGCCAGCAGGTTGCCCTGGACGGACCCTCTGAACACTGAAGCTTTCTTT. It codes for CASRLPWTDPLNTEAFF.

V usage is TRBV6-6 and J usage is TRBJ2-7, with D perhaps being TRBD1 or TRBD2 (5 bases each). Germline V lookup: CDR1 MNHNY, CDR2 SVGAGI (reference sequence). The CDR3 covers 14 residues. V was clipped by 8 bases and J by 0 bases, with 14 bases between them. CDR3 sequence reads: CASSGTLSSYEQYF. The CDR3 DNA reads as TGTGCCAGCTCCGGGACGCTGAGCTCCTACGAGCAGTACTTC.

This chain connects TRBV10-3 to TRBJ2-7; D not certain. Trimming pared 4 bases from V and 3 bases from J, leaving 10 bases between. The CDR3 totals 13 residues. Germline V CDR1 and CDR2: ENHRY, SYGVKD. The CDR3 bases are TGTGCCATCAGTGGCCAGGAATTCTACGAGCAGTACTTC. It encodes CAISGQEFYEQYF.

This clonotype showed up just a few times. The chain is built from TRBV29-1 and TRBJ1-2; D possibly corresponds to TRBD1 (6 bases). The V and J ends lost 3 bases and 6 bases respectively, with 17 bases between them. Per the germline V gene, CDR1 is SQVTM and CDR2 is ANQGSEA. This CDR3 is 14 amino acids long. The CDR3 here is CSVEVVGGQDGYTF. CDR3 bases: TGCAGCGTTGAGGTTGTGGGGGGCCAGGATGGCTACACCTTC.

This clonotype occurred a few times. This chain uses TRBV11-2 with TRBJ2-2; 10 bases fit TRBD1. Trimming cost V 6 bases and J 7 bases; bases outside gene matches: 8. The CDR3 runs 15 residues. CDR1 and CDR2 (germline): SGHAT, FQNNGV. CDR3 protein: CASSSGTGVIGELFF. In DNA, the CDR3 is TGTGCCAGCAGTTCAGGGACAGGGGTTATCGGGGAGCTGTTTTTT.

The chain employs TRBV29-1 and TRBJ1-3; D unclear. The CDR3 extends over 15 amino acids. CDR1 SQVTM and CDR2 ANQGSEA come from the germline V gene. The V end was cut by 4 bases, the J end by 0 bases, with 13 bases between. As DNA, the CDR3 is TGCAGCGTTGTAGACCGCGCCATCTCTGGAAACACCATATATTTT. Its translation: CSVVDRAISGNTIYF.

The chain has TRBV7-9 and TRBJ2-7, with D tentatively TRBD2 (5 bases). The germline gives CDR1 SEHNR, CDR2 FQNEAQ (reference sequence). Trimming pared 11 bases from V and 5 bases from J, leaving 22 bases between. The CDR3 spans 14 residues. The CDR3 loop reads CASATEFGIHEQYF. The CDR3 DNA sequence: TGTGCCTCCGCGACTGAATTCGGGATCCACGAGCAGTACTTC.

This clonotype was recorded a few times. This chain uses TRBV28 with TRBJ2-3, with no clear D. The CDR3 contains 12 residues. Deletions cut 3 bases from V and 7 bases from J, with 8 bases between. Germline CDR1 reads MDHEN; CDR2 reads SYDVKM. CDR3 DNA sequence: TGTGCCAGCAGTTTCCTCCCCAATACGCAGTATTTT. This codes for CASSFLPNTQYF.

As to this clonotype: The CDR3 end shows no conserved phenylalanine or tryptophan, and so a read error is likely. The chain combines TRBV10-3 with TRBJ2-1, with TRBD1 matching over 11 bases. Germline V gene lookup returns CDR1 ENHRY and CDR2 SYGVKD. The junction had 3 bases not matched to a gene; V was cut back by 7 bases and J by 7 bases. The CDR3 runs to 13 residues. DNA for the CDR3: TGTGCCATCATGGACAGGGGGCTGAATGAGCAGTTCTCA. Translated: CAIMDRGLNEQFS.

Many counts were recorded for this clonotype. The chain uses TRBV7-6 and TRBJ2-1; the D is unclear. Looked up from germline, CDR1 is SGHVS and CDR2 is FNYEAQ. This CDR3 region has 13 residues. Trimming pared 6 bases from V and 5 bases from J, leaving 11 bases between. The CDR3 region has the DNA TGTGCCAGCAGTCTCCTGGGAAACAATGAGCAGTTCTTC. This encodes CASSLLGNNEQFF.

This chain joins TRBV7-9 and TRBJ2-5, with D possibly being TRBD1 or TRBD2 (5 bases each). V was cut by 3 bases and J by 5 bases, with 13 bases left in between. Germline CDR1 reads SEHNR; CDR2 reads FQNEAQ (reference sequence). This CDR3 has 14 amino acids. CDR3 bases: TGTGCCAGCAGCTTCAGGGAGAGGTGGGAGACCCAGTACTTC. Translated: CASSFRERWETQYF.

This clonotype was recorded a few times. One junction end does not reproduce the germline sequence, and a read error may be involved. The chain is built from TRBV9 and TRBJ2-4, with 8 bases lining up with TRBD2. The CDR3 extends over 13 amino acids. The V gene's germline CDR1 is SGDLS and CDR2 YYNGEE. The CDR3 is CASSVELAAIQYF. The CDR3 nucleotides are TGTGCCAGTAGCGTAGAACTAGCGGCCATTCAGTACTTC.

There are a few counts of this clonotype. Compared with germline, one end of the junction differs, possibly owing to a read error. The chain joins TRBV10-3 to TRBJ2-5, with D tentatively TRBD1 (6 bases). The length of the CDR3 is 14 residues. Germline V gives CDR1 ENHRY, CDR2 SYGVKD. In DNA form, the CDR3 reads TGTGCCATCGGTGAAAATACAGGGTTGGAGACCCAGTACTTC. Encoded protein: CAIGENTGLETQYF.

The chain employs TRBV19 and TRBJ2-3, with 8 bases lining up with TRBD2. This CDR3 spans 15 amino acids. Germline trimming cut 3 bases from V and 0 bases from J; bases unmatched to any gene: 2. CDR1 and CDR2 (germline): LNHDA, SQIVND (reference sequence). The CDR3 nucleotides read TGTGCCAGTAGTATCTCTAGCGGGAGCACAGATACGCAGTATTTT. Encoded protein: CASSISSGSTDTQYF.

On this clonotype itself: No conserved phenylalanine or tryptophan is present at the end of the CDR3, so a read error is the likely explanation. The rearrangement joins TRBV6-1 to TRBJ2-3; 9 bases match TRBD2. The length of the CDR3 is 17 residues. Germline V CDR1 and CDR2: MNHNS, SASEGT. Trimming removed 5 bases from V and 5 bases from J; junction bases left unmatched: 14. In DNA, the CDR3 is TGTGCCAGCAGTCCCCTCCCGCCGCGGGGGGGCGAAGATACGCAGTATTTA. Translated: CASSPLPPRGGEDTQYL.